Listed here is a single T cell receptor (beta chain). This clone was detected once. Its antigen is unknown. One base away there is no much larger clone; base qualities are not given. Donors were healthy HIV-negative adults with no recently reported acute infections or vaccinations. All donors were Caucasian adults living in Nashville, Tennessee, USA. CD4+ T cells were enriched by magnetic negative selection, after which naive cells were positively selected on CD45RA and the negative fraction was taken as the memory subset. Blood was collected by leukapheresis, and PBMCs were isolated by Ficoll-Histopaque density gradient centrifugation and then cryopreserved in liquid nitrogen vapor phase. Purity and quantity of every magnetically sorted T cell population were checked by analytical flow cytometry. Each sorted fraction had its genomic DNA isolated and then quantified by UV absorbance on a Nanodrop 2000c.

The germline V gene specifies ENHRY as CDR1 and SYGVKD as CDR2. V is reduced by 3 bases and J by 12 bases, leaving a spacing of 8 bases between them. The CDR3, from cysteine to phenylalanine, totals 10 residues. The sequence is cut down to CDR3 DNA, 30 bases in frame from base 1. This entry comes from a study of shared clonotypes between healthy human individuals (TCRdb year 2020). As for the study more broadly: The cohort comprised a couple of women and a few men aged 18 to 49 years. Each donor's leukapheresis produced roughly between roughly 0.9 and 9 billion PBMCs. Libraries were prepared and TCR repertoires were sequenced by different laboratories using diverse techniques, in order to increase sequencing depth and limit assay-specific biases. To estimate repertoire size and how much clonotypes are shared between individuals, the study performed deep sequencing of blood TCR repertoires from five healthy adults. For each donor, CD4 naive and CD4 memory were each run on three plates, CD8 naive on two plates, and CD8 memory on one plate.

General conclusions and limits of the study: Approximately 5% of naive CD4, 3.5% of naive CD8, 2.3% of memory CD4, and 0.35% to 0.4% of memory CD8 clonotypes were shared across several donors. Larger estimated clonotype richness was generally found for naive subsets than for memory subsets. Because the study included only a small number of donors, the genetic and exposure-history diversity represented was limited. Clonotypes shared by all four sorted-subset donors showed higher generation probabilities than non-shared clonotypes. Pairwise subsampling led to the expectation that sequencing depth would affect the degree of clonotype sharing among donors. Incomplete sequencing was indicated by rarefaction of sorted-subset datasets, despite the large sequencing depth. Sampling was restricted to blood, and TCR repertoires in tissue are likely to differ from TCR repertoires in blood.

Using the deep immunoSEQ assay, multiplex PCR amplified TCR CDR3 regions from genomic DNA. Genomic DNA extracted from each cell subset was distributed evenly over all wells of several immunoSEQ 96-well plates, and each plate served as one replicate. For sorted subsets, roughly 190 ng of genomic DNA, equivalent to around 29,000 T cell genomes, went into each replicate PCR. The purified libraries were quantified using a Qubit 3.0 fluorometer, sized with a Bioanalyzer 2100, and then quantified again using the KAPA Library Quantification kit. Each immunoSEQ 96-well plate was sequenced on its own single-read 150-cycle Illumina NextSeq 550 flow cell. On the study's bioinformatics: Because only junctional sequences without quality scores were contained in the immunoSEQ output, filtering matching that applied to full-length reads could not be performed. Sequences were annotated with PyIR, a Python wrapper for IgBLAST v1.9, using IMGT germline references to assign V/J genes and CDR3. Any read was removed if the V/J assignment was weak (E-value above 1e-6), the CDR3 was missing, or the read contained stop codons, out-of-frame junctions, or ambiguous translated residues. A V3J clonotype was defined by an identical inferred V gene, J gene, and CDR3 amino acid sequence. Percentage overlap between repertoires was calculated by dividing the number of shared unique clonotypes by the size of the smaller repertoire. Three approaches were used to assess repertoire richness: RTK rarefaction, the Chao1 estimator, and Recon v2.1 estimates of unobserved clonotypes. OLGA was used to compute generation probabilities for all TCRbeta clonotypes that the gDNA method yielded from several donors. As stored in TCRdb, this immuneACCESS dataset retains in-frame rearrangements with V and J assigned. A fraction of the clones does not appear; measured against another copy, unresolved V genes explain less than half of the discrepancy, and the remainder lacks a known reason. That table is the source of V, J and clone size, and D and trimming were worked out from the DNA. This sample has about 2 million clones in its table, and 85% to 95% of those were observed once. The top ten clonotypes cover under 0.15% of the sample.

The clonotype comes from a young man in good health. The V gene is TRBV10-3 and the J gene is TRBJ1-1, with the D gene uncertain. The sample consisted of naive CD4+ T cells sorted from blood. What the cell subset or site label conveys for this sample: CD45RA+ positively selected. CDR3 protein: CAISEGISFF. In nucleotides, the sequence is TGTGCCATCAGTGAAGGGATTTCTTTCTTT.